The clone carrying this TCR beta chain was detected only a few times. Its antigen is not identified. There were only healthy Caucasians among the donors. The sample comes from a study of identical twins. TCRdb reprocessed the 5' RACE reads with MiXCR, giving one entry per CDR3 protein. The sample has hundreds of thousands of distinct CDR3 sequences; more than 6.5% are singletons. Germline CDR1 and CDR2: SGHKS and YYEKEE (reference sequence). The CDR3 has 14 residues. V trimming: 2 bases; J trimming: 6 bases; junction bases outside the gene matches: 5. Study findings and constraints: Researchers reported excess low generation probability among twin-shared out-of-frame alpha sequences. Invariant T cells like MAIT and iNKT could partly confound the zero-insertion analyses.

A further study also used this sample, focusing on yellow fever vaccine responses in identical twins.

Sequencing input: memory (CD45RO+) T cells sorted from blood. The TCR originated in a woman aged 18-29 years in good health. This chain connects TRBV5-5 to TRBJ1-2, with 9 positions matching TRBD1. The CDR3 coding sequence is TGTGCCAGCAGCTTTCGGGACAGGGACCATGGCTACACCTTC. Translation: CASSFRDRDHGYTF.